This T cell receptor beta chain was recorded in a study of technical replicates of blood from a few donors. Only in-frame clones appear in the TCRdb table, and some are missing; sequencing was by immunoSEQ multiplex PCR. The table shows about 74,000 clones, with approximately 95% occurring only once. The sequencing sample was made of T cells isolated from PBMCs. The receptor was isolated from a human donor in good health.

The CDR3 reads CASSLGTSGYYEQYF. Written as DNA, the CDR3 is TGCGCCAGCAGCTTGGGGACTAGCGGGTACTACGAGCAGTACTTC. The V call is TRBV5-1, the J call TRBJ2-7; TRBD2 matches at 11 bases. Germline V gives CDR1 SGHRS, CDR2 YFSETQ. Trimming took 0 bases from V and 3 from J; bases not matched to a gene: 2. The CDR3 extends over 15 amino acids.